The next 20 T cell receptor beta chains were all read from a single sample in a study of CD8+ T cells in alopecia areata. TCR sequencing used cDNA made by reverse transcription of extracted RNA. Some clones are missing from TCRdb's copy, which holds only in-frame ones; the method was immunoSEQ multiplex PCR. The table shows around 190,000 clones, with around 64% occurring only once. Treatment described: oral pan-JAK inhibitor, 5-10 mg twice daily. The specimen comprised CD4+ T cells sorted from blood, sampled around week 49, from a patient treated with tofacitinib. All receptors derive from a human donor with alopecia areata.

This chain links TRBV19 with TRBJ2-3, with TRBD1 matching 7 bases. With V trimmed by 4 bases and J by 2 bases, 3 bases remained unmatched. The germline V gene has CDR1 LNHDA and CDR2 SQIVND (reference sequence). This CDR3 is built from 14 residues. CDR3 sequence: CASSKGQLTDTQYF. CDR3 DNA sequence: TGTGCCAGTAGTAAGGGACAGCTCACAGATACGCAGTATTTT. The full variable domain, rest sourced from reference TRBV19 and TRBJ2-3, is DGGITQSPKYLFRKEGQNVTLSCEQNLNHDAMYWYRQDPGQGLRLIYYSQIVNDFQKGDIAEGYSVSREKKESFPLTVTSAQKNPTAFYLCASSKGQLTDTQYFGPGTRLTVL.

This sequence joins TRBV11-2 and TRBJ1-2; 9 nucleotides match TRBD1. CDR1 and CDR2 from the germline V gene are SGHAT and FQNNGV. The length of the CDR3 is 15 residues. Trimming took 4 bases from V and 2 from J; bases not matched to a gene: 5. CDR3: CASSSLTGGNYGYTF. CDR3 nucleotide sequence: TGTGCCAGCAGCTCCCTCACAGGGGGCAACTATGGCTACACCTTC.

Comments on this clone: Other DNA sequences within the sample encode an identical CDR3. The chain combines TRBV7-2 with TRBJ1-5; D remains ambiguous. From germline, CDR1 is SGHTA and CDR2 FQGNSA. The CDR3 has 13 amino acids. V lost 2 bases and J 5 bases, leaving 7 bases between the germline ends. CDR3 protein: CASSLRGDQPQHF. The CDR3 DNA follows: TGTGCCAGCAGCTTACGGGGTGATCAGCCCCAGCATTTT.

The gene calls are TRBV30 and TRBJ1-1; D might be TRBD1 (5 bases). The CDR3 sequence is 17 residues long. Germline CDR1 GTSNPN, CDR2 SVGIG (reference sequence). V shed 3 bases and J shed 0 bases, with 20 bases lying between them. CDR3 nucleotide sequence: TGTGCCTGGAGCACGCGGGCAGGGCGCAAGATGAACACTGAAGCTTTCTTT. This encodes CAWSTRAGRKMNTEAFF.

This clone was counted between two and nine times. The V and J genes are TRBV7-2 and TRBJ2-6; D gene uncertain. CDR3 length: 18 amino acids. The germline CDR1 and CDR2 sequences are SGHTA and FQGNSA. V shed 2 bases and J shed 0 bases, with 14 bases lying between them. This chain's CDR3 is CASSLSAVLLSGANVLTF. DNA of the CDR3: TGTGCCAGCAGCTTAAGTGCAGTCTTACTCTCTGGGGCCAACGTCCTGACTTTC.

V usage is TRBV7-9 and J usage is TRBJ1-4, with 7 bases lining up with TRBD1. J lost 8 bases, V lost 5 bases, and 11 bases had no gene match. Germline lookup yields CDR1 SEHNR and CDR2 FQNEAQ (reference sequence). The CDR3 extends over 15 amino acids. The CDR3 DNA reads TGTGCCAGCAGCGCAAGGACAGGCCGCACCGAAAAACTGTTTTTT. It encodes CASSARTGRTEKLFF.

There are a few counts of this clone. The J gene is TRBJ1-5, the V gene TRBV5-6; weak D call: TRBD1 (6 bases). There are 17 residues in the CDR3. With 4 bases removed from V and 0 bases from J, the gap between germline ends came to 17 bases. CDR1 and CDR2 from the germline V gene are SGHDT and YYEEEE. CDR3 nucleotides: TGTGCCAGCAGCCCGGAGACAGGAAAATATAGCAATCAGCCCCAGCATTTT. As protein: CASSPETGKYSNQPQHF.

CDR3 sequence reads: CSVAAGTGNQPQHF. CDR3 bases: TGCAGCGTTGCCGCCGGGACAGGCAATCAGCCCCAGCATTTT. This chain uses TRBV29-1 with TRBJ1-5, with 7 bases fitting TRBD1. The V and J ends lost 4 bases and 2 bases, in that order; junction bases with no gene match: 5. In germline, CDR1 is SQVTM, CDR2 ANQGSEA. CDR3 length: 14 amino acids.

The chain combines TRBV7-8 with TRBJ2-7; TRBD2 agrees at 8 bases. Germline trimming cut 1 base from V and 2 bases from J; bases unmatched to any gene: 4. Germline V CDR1 and CDR2: SGHVS, FQNEAQ. There are 15 residues in the CDR3. The CDR3 reads CASSLDETSAYEQYF. CDR3 in DNA: TGTGCCAGCAGCTTAGACGAGACTAGCGCCTACGAGCAGTACTTC.

The V and J genes are TRBV7-3 and TRBJ2-1, with 7 bases that match TRBD2. J gave up 7 bases and V 0 bases, and 9 bases lay outside the gene matches. The CDR3 consists of 16 residues. The germline gives CDR1 SGHTA, CDR2 FQGTGA. CDR3 DNA sequence: TGTGCCAGCAGCTTAACGGTCGCGGGGGTGGGAAATGAGCAGTTCTTC. It yields the protein CASSLTVAGVGNEQFF.

This clone was detected only once. The chain has TRBV2 and TRBJ1-1; a possible D gene is TRBD1 (5 bases). V was clipped by 6 bases and J by 6 bases, with 14 bases between them. Looked up from germline, CDR1 is SNHLY and CDR2 is FYNNEI. This CDR3 has 13 residues. The CDR3 nucleotides read TGTGCCAGCAGGGACATATGGAGGTCTGAAGCTTTCTTT. It codes for CASRDIWRSEAFF.

The chain employs TRBV15 and TRBJ2-3, with D unclear. The germline V gene has CDR1 LNHNV and CDR2 YYDKDF (reference sequence). The CDR3 covers 15 residues. The V and J ends lost 0 bases and 0 bases respectively, with 7 bases between them. CDR3 protein: CATSRDVQSTDTQYF. The CDR3 DNA reads as TGTGCCACCAGCAGAGATGTGCAGAGCACAGATACGCAGTATTTT.

This clone was picked up a small number of times. The V and J genes are TRBV2 and TRBJ1-4, with TRBD1 matching 8 bases. This CDR3 spans 13 amino acids. Germline assignment: CDR1 SNHLY and CDR2 FYNNEI. The V segment lost 11 bases and the J segment 8 bases; nucleotides outside the gene matches: 10. The CDR3 sequence: CAGKDRGREKLFF. The DNA of the CDR3 is TGTGCCGGCAAAGACAGGGGAAGGGAAAAACTGTTTTTT.

This rearrangement joins TRBV15 to TRBJ1-4; D perhaps matches TRBD1 (6 bases). The CDR3 contains 14 residues. Trimming took off 1 base at V and 8 bases at J, with 11 bases between the two ends. Germline assignment: CDR1 LNHNV and CDR2 YYDKDF (reference sequence). The CDR3 DNA sequence: TGTGCCACCAGCAGAGGAGGGGGTGACGAAAAACTGTTTTTT. The encoded protein is CATSRGGGDEKLFF.

The chain links TRBV14 to TRBJ2-3; no reliable D call. The germline CDR1 and CDR2 sequences are SGHDN and FVKESK. V was shortened by 4 bases and J by 2 bases, with 7 bases between the two germline ends. The CDR3 runs 13 residues. CDR3 sequence (DNA): TGTGCCAGCAGCCGGATCGACACAGATACGCAGTATTTT. Translating gives CASSRIDTDTQYF.

The chain joins TRBV10-3 to TRBJ1-1; D uncertain. In germline, CDR1 is ENHRY, CDR2 SYGVKD. This CDR3 has 12 residues. Trimming cost V 0 bases and J 6 bases, with 5 bases left between them. The CDR3, as DNA: TGTGCCATCAGTGAGTCGGCGGCTGAAGCTTTCTTT. It is translated as CAISESAAEAFF.

The chain has TRBV12-5 and TRBJ2-3, with TRBD1 identical over 7 bases. The CDR3 totals 14 residues. V lost 7 bases to trimming and J lost 2 bases; unmatched junction nucleotides: 6. Germline lookup yields CDR1 LGHNT and CDR2 FRNRAP. CDR3 sequence: CASARQGNTDTQYF. For the CDR3, the DNA is TGTGCTAGTGCCAGACAGGGTAACACAGATACGCAGTATTTT.

The chain links TRBV29-1 to TRBJ2-4, with 7 bases fitting TRBD2. V was pared by 4 bases and J by 10 bases, with 10 bases of the junction left unmatched. CDR1 is SQVTM and CDR2 is ANQGSEA in the germline V gene. This CDR3 spans 13 amino acids. The CDR3 is CSVGGGGLGIQYF. Written as DNA, the CDR3 is TGCAGCGTTGGAGGCGGGGGATTAGGAATTCAGTACTTC.

This sequence joins TRBV29-1 and TRBJ1-1; TRBD1 might be the D (6 bases). Germline lookup yields CDR1 SQVTM and CDR2 ANQGSEA. This CDR3 spans 14 amino acids. Between the trimmed V and J ends, which lost 6 bases and 4 bases, there was a span of 18 bases. The CDR3, as DNA: TGCAGCGTCAAGACCAGGGGTCGGGGCACTGAAGCTTTCTTT. Translated: CSVKTRGRGTEAFF.

The chain links TRBV30 to TRBJ2-3; 10 bases match TRBD1. The V and J ends lost 0 bases and 1 base, in that order; junction bases with no gene match: 1. Germline V lookup: CDR1 GTSNPN, CDR2 SVGIG (reference sequence). The CDR3 covers 15 residues. The CDR3 here is CAWSVGTGGTDTQYF. DNA for the CDR3: TGTGCCTGGAGTGTGGGGACAGGGGGCACAGATACGCAGTATTTT. Variable domain in full (rest from reference TRBV30 and TRBJ2-3): SQTIHQWPATLVQPVGSPLSLECTVEGTSNPNLYWYRQAAGRGLQLLFYSVGIGQISSEVPQNLSASRPQDRQFILSSKKLLLSDSGFYLCAWSVGTGGTDTQYFGPGTRLTVL.